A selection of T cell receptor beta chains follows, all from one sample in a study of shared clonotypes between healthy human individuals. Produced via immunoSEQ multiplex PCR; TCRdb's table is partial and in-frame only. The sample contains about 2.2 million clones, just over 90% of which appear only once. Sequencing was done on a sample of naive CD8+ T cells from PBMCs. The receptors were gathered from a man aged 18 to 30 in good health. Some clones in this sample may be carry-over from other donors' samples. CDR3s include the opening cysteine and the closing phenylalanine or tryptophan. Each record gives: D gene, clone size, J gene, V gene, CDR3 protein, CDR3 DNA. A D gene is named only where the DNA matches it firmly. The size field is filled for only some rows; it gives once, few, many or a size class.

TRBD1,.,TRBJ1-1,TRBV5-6,CASTVQGFEAFF,TGTGCCAGCACCGTACAGGGGTTTGAAGCTTTCTTT
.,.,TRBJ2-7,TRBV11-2,CASSIPSPTHYEQYF,TGTGCCAGCAGCATACCCTCACCAACCCACTACGAGCAGTACTTC
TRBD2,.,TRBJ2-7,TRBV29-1,CSVEWKLAGESSYEQYF,TGCAGCGTTGAATGGAAACTAGCGGGGGAGTCCTCCTACGAGCAGTACTTC
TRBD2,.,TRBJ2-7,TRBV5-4,CASRLGTSGSLSEQYF,TGTGCCAGCAGACTCGGGACTAGCGGGAGTCTAAGTGAGCAGTACTTC
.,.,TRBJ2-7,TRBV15,CATADRRYEQYF,TGTGCCACCGCTGACAGGCGCTACGAGCAGTACTTC
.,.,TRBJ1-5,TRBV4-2,CASSQELWDFNQPQHF,TGTGCCAGCAGCCAAGAGCTTTGGGATTTCAATCAGCCCCAGCATTTT
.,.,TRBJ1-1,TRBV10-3,CAISEVQGTEAFF,TGTGCCATCAGTGAGGTCCAGGGGACTGAAGCTTTCTTT
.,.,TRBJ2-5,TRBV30,CAWSFSNAGQETQYF,TGTGCCTGGAGTTTTTCGAACGCAGGCCAAGAGACCCAGTACTTC
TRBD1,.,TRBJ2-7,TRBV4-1,CASSQGDRGKVYEQYF,TGCGCCAGCAGCCAAGGGGACAGGGGGAAAGTCTACGAGCAGTACTTC
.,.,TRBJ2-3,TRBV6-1,CASPRAGPTDTQYF,TGTGCCAGCCCACGAGCGGGTCCCACAGATACGCAGTATTTT
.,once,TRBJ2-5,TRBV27,CASSLFPVQETQYF,TGTGCCAGCAGTTTATTCCCAGTCCAAGAGACCCAGTACTTC
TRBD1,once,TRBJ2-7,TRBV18,CASSPGQGYYEQYF,TGTGCCAGCTCACCGGGACAGGGTTACTACGAGCAGTACTTC
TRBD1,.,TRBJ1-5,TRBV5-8,CASTAGTVSNQPQHF,TGTGCCAGCACCGCCGGGACAGTTAGCAATCAGCCCCAGCATTTT
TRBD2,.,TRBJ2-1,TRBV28,CASTKGLAANNEQFF,TGTGCCAGCACCAAGGGACTAGCGGCAAACAATGAGCAGTTCTTC
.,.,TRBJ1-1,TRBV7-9,CASSFYLGLLNTEAFF,TGTGCCAGCAGCTTCTATTTAGGACTTCTGAACACTGAAGCTTTCTTT
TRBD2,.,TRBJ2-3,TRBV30,CAWGRLAGMTDTQYF,TGTGCCTGGGGCCGACTAGCGGGAATGACAGATACGCAGTATTTT
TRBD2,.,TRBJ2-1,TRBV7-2,CASRILAGYDEQFF,TGTGCCAGCAGGATATTAGCGGGATATGATGAGCAGTTCTTC
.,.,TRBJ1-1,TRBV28,CASSPLGVPRDTEAFF,TGTGCCAGCAGTCCGTTGGGGGTCCCGAGGGACACTGAAGCTTTCTTT
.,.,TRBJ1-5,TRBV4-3,CASSQDWTSRQPQHF,TGCGCCAGCAGCCAAGACTGGACAAGCCGCCAGCCCCAGCATTTT
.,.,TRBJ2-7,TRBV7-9,CASSSSRASYEQYF,TGTGCCAGCAGCTCGTCGAGGGCGTCCTACGAGCAGTACTTC
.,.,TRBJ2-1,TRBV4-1,CASSQEGSYNEQFF,TGCGCCAGCAGCCAAGAAGGCTCTTACAATGAGCAGTTCTTC
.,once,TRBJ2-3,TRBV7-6,CASSLAPPRPSGSTDTQYF,TGTGCCAGCAGCTTAGCCCCTCCGCGTCCGTCCGGGAGCACAGATACGCAGTATTTT
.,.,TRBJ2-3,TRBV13,CASSPASTDTQYF,TGTGCCAGCAGCCCAGCGAGCACAGATACGCAGTATTTT